The T cell receptor (beta chain) described here comes from a study of blood T cell repertoires in COVID-19. Across the study: Whether acute or convalescent, the COVID-19 samples came from the United States, Italy and Spain.

Everyone who took part was roughly 18 to 89 years old, and they came from about 25 US areas. The study assigned cohorts using participant-reported clinical history. Per the original methods: Estimation of nucleated cell counts relied on the amplification of reference gene primers. The protocol was immunoSEQ multiplex PCR, while the TCRdb copy is restricted to in-frame clones and leaves out a portion. V and J calls and clone size are copied from that table; D and trimming were computed from the DNA. The table records approximately 180,000 clones, 65% to 90% of them present only once. Per germline, CDR1 MDHEN and CDR2 SYDVKM. After removal of 5 bases from V and 8 bases from J, the junction contained 5 bases not matched to a gene. The CDR3 extends over 12 amino acids.

The sequence came from an older woman with acute COVID-19. V usage is TRBV28 and J usage is TRBJ1-2; 7 bases align to TRBD1. The sequencing input was PBMCs or T cells enriched from blood (not recorded which). CDR3 nucleotide sequence: TGTGCCAGCAGTGGGACAGTAGAAGGCTACACCTTC. Translation gives CASSGTVEGYTF.